The present entry profiles one T cell receptor beta chain with its context. Its target is unknown. These data come from a study of T-cell memory formation after mild COVID-19. Study conclusions and caveats: There was a balanced CD4/CD8 profile in clones contracting day 15 to 85, and later expanders leaned CD4+.

Unmatched junction bases numbered 10, after V lost 10 bases and J lost 4 bases. The CDR3 is 14 residues long. Germline CDR1 ENHRY, CDR2 SYGVKD. One entry per CDR3 protein results from TCRdb running MiXCR on the 5' RACE reads. The sample includes 280,000 or so distinct CDR3 sequences, roughly 18% of them seen just once. The chain has TRBV10-3 and TRBJ1-1; 9 positions match TRBD1. The receptor was derived from a man aged 18 to 35 who had mild COVID-19 (a few samples of this study predate the infection). Cell type and time point are not known. Sequencing was carried out using PBMCs or a T cell subset sorted from them (not recorded which). As DNA, the CDR3 is TGTGCCACCAAGAGGACAGGGGAGAGCACTGAAGCTTTCTTT. Translated: CATKRTGESTEAFF.